The next 11 T cell receptor beta chains were all read from a single sample in a study of blood T cells in healthy people across ages. Together with a sample-barcoded 5' primer, a J-beta primer mix was included in a second PCR lasting about 7 to 11 cycles. TCRdb re-analysed the 5' RACE reads in MiXCR, keeping a single row per CDR3 protein. The table includes about 2 million distinct CDR3 sequences, around half detected once. Specimen: blood. The source is a middle-aged woman in good health.

V and J are TRBV6-1 and TRBJ2-5; the match to TRBD2 covers 9 bases. Germline V gene sequence: CDR1 MNHNS, CDR2 SASEGT. J lost 5 bases, V lost 3 bases, and 13 bases had no gene match. CDR3 length: 17 residues. The CDR3 bases are TGTGCCAGCAGTGAGTTAGCGGGGGCCCGACCGGCGGAGACCCAGTACTTC. Protein product: CASSELAGARPAETQYF.

The rearrangement links TRBV3-1 to TRBJ1-2; weak D call: TRBD1 (5 bases). Germline-derived CDR1 and CDR2 are LGHDT and YNNKEL (reference sequence). The CDR3 is 15 residues long. The V end was cut by 3 bases, the J end by 6 bases, with 17 bases between. CDR3 DNA: TGTGCCAGCAGCCACCAGGGACCAGGGAATCATGGCTACACCTTC. Translated: CASSHQGPGNHGYTF.

The V gene is TRBV15, the J gene TRBJ2-4; perhaps TRBD1 as D (6 bases). The J call may be incorrect, as the DNA end agrees better with TRBJ2-7. Germline V gene data show CDR1 as LNHNV and CDR2 as YYDKDF (reference sequence). The CDR3 runs 13 residues. The CDR3: CATSGPGDYEQYF. In DNA form, the CDR3 reads TGTGCCACCAGCGGGCCAGGGGACTACGAGCAGTACTTC.

The chain carries TRBV2 and TRBJ1-1; the match to TRBD1 covers 12 bases. Looked up from germline, CDR1 is SNHLY and CDR2 is FYNNEI. Losses at the gene ends were 6 bases for V and 6 bases for J; bases not matched to a gene: 5. The CDR3 has 14 amino acids. CDR3 loop: CASRGTGGFPEAFF. The CDR3 region has the DNA TGTGCCAGCAGAGGGACAGGGGGCTTCCCTGAAGCTTTCTTT.

The chain couples TRBV5-1 to TRBJ2-1, with 10 bases fitting TRBD2. The trim removed 4 bases at V and 6 bases at J, leaving 10 bases unmatched. Per germline, CDR1 SGHRS and CDR2 YFSETQ. The CDR3 extends over 16 amino acids. In DNA, the CDR3 is TGCGCCAGCAGCCTGACCAGCGGGGGGGCTGGCAATGAGCAGTTCTTC. Translation gives CASSLTSGGAGNEQFF.

The gene calls are TRBV6-1 and TRBJ2-4, with 8 bases fitting TRBD1. The CDR3 spans 19 residues. Germline CDR1 is MNHNS and CDR2 is SASEGT. Germline trimming cut 2 bases from V and 0 bases from J; bases unmatched to any gene: 12. CDR3 in amino acids: CASSESFLGRGLAKNIQYF. The DNA for the CDR3 is TGTGCCAGCAGTGAATCTTTTCTGGGCAGGGGGCTAGCCAAAAACATTCAGTACTTC.

The rearrangement uses TRBV29-1 and TRBJ2-3; D gene uncertain. CDR3 length: 13 amino acids. The V end lost 5 bases, the J end lost 2 bases, and 11 bases lay between the germline ends. Germline lookup yields CDR1 SQVTM and CDR2 ANQGSEA. The CDR3 here is CSVSGYYTDTQYF. DNA for the CDR3: TGCAGCGTTTCTGGCTACTACACAGATACGCAGTATTTT.

Comment on this clonotype: This clone may be a read error of a much larger clone one base away. V is TRBV10-3 and J is TRBJ2-5; TRBD2 agrees at 13 bases. The J segment lost 11 bases and the V segment lost 10 bases, leaving 13 bases of the junction unmatched. In germline, CDR1 is ENHRY, CDR2 SYGVKD. The CDR3 is 14 amino acids. As DNA, the CDR3 is TGTGCCACGGGACTAGCGGGGTCCCACAATGAGCAGTACTTC. Translated, it gives CATGLAGSHNEQYF.

This clonotype showed up just a few times. This chain joins TRBV11-1 and TRBJ2-5; D is undetermined. The CDR3 is 14 amino acids. The V and J ends lost 1 base and 2 bases respectively, with 8 bases between them. Germline V gene sequence: CDR1 SGHAT, CDR2 FQDESV (reference sequence). This CDR3 is CASSLGRWQETQYF. DNA of the CDR3: TGTGCCAGCAGCTTAGGTCGGTGGCAAGAGACCCAGTACTTC.

The chain employs TRBV7-2 and TRBJ1-5; D is unresolved. CDR3 size: 14 residues. The V end lost 3 bases, the J end lost 9 bases, and 15 bases lay between the germline ends. The germline gives CDR1 SGHTA, CDR2 FQGNSA. CDR3 nucleotides: TGTGCCAGCAGCTTCGCGGCAGTCTACCGGCCCCAGCATTTT. Amino acid sequence: CASSFAAVYRPQHF.

This chain connects TRBV29-1 to TRBJ1-4; no firm D call. Trimming took off 4 bases at V and 8 bases at J, with 23 bases between the two ends. The V gene's germline CDR1 is SQVTM and CDR2 ANQGSEA. This CDR3 has 16 amino acids. The CDR3 DNA reads TGCAGCGTTGGTGTGGGTCGTCCGGGATCCAAGGAAAAACTGTTTTTT. Translating it yields CSVGVGRPGSKEKLFF.